This paragraph reports one TCR beta chain. Its antigen is unknown. The study co-extracted DNA and RNA from 20-30 mg of unsorted bulk tissue. Researchers took samples from five separate regions of each tumor. In every tumor sample, viable tumor cells made up over 75%. TCR beta cDNA came from about 0.55 ug total RNA, primed with a constant-region primer. Slightly modified ARM-PCR served as the procedure for the TCR beta libraries. These libraries came from three rounds of nested multiplex PCR. TRBV1-TRBV30 forward primers paired with a C-beta reverse primer were used in the first two PCR rounds, which ran about 11 cycles each. TCRdb recomputed calls from the multiplex PCR reads with MiXCR, one row per CDR3 protein. The sample contains more than 95,000 distinct CDR3 sequences, around 64% of which appear only once. The sample is drawn from a study of tumor-infiltrating lymphocytes in primary liver carcinoma. Across the study: Stage T1-T3 N0M0 tumors spanned about 4.2 to 10 cm.

This CDR3 comprises 15 residues. Germline-derived CDR1 and CDR2 are MNHEY and SVGAGI. Deletions cut 7 bases from V and 7 bases from J, with 22 bases between. Study results and limitations: The difference in top-250-clone fraction between tumors and blood was significant, favoring tumors (p = 0.039).

The clonotype comes from a woman in her sixties with primary liver carcinoma and hepatitis B virus infection. The V gene is TRBV6-5, the J gene TRBJ1-2, with a possible D match to TRBD1 (6 bases). The sequenced sample was liver tumor tissue from sampling region 3. This sample's subset: tumor region T3, left-lateral pole. The chain's CDR3 is CASNEPRDMLSGYTF. In nucleotides, the CDR3 is TGTGCCAGCAATGAACCCCGGGACATGTTATCTGGCTACACCTTC.